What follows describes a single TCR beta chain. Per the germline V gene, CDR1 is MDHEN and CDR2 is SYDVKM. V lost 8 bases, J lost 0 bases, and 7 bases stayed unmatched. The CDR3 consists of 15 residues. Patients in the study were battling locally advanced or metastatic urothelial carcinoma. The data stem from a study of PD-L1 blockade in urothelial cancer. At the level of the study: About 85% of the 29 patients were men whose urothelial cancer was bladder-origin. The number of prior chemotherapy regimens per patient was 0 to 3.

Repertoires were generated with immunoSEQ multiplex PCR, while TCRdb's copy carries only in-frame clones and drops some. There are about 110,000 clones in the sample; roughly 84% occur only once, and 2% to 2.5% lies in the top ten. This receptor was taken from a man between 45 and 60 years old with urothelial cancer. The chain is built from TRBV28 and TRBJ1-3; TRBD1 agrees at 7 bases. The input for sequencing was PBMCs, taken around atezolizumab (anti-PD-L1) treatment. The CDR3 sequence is CASWTGQSSGNTIYF. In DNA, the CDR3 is TGTGCCAGCTGGACAGGTCAGAGCTCTGGAAACACCATATATTTT. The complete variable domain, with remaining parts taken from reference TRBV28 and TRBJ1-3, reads DVKVTQSSRYLVKRTGEKVFLECVQDMDHENMFWYRQDPGLGLRLIYFSYDVKMKEKGDIPEGYSVSREKKERFSLILESASTNQTSMYLCASWTGQSSGNTIYFGEGSWLTVV.